Listed below are T cell receptor beta chains from one sample, sequenced in a study of beta chain features in type 1 diabetes. Profiled with immunoSEQ multiplex PCR; TCRdb holds only in-frame clones, not every one. Here the sample spans roughly 230,000 clones, 9.6% being singletons. Sequenced material: naive CD4+ T cells from blood. These TCRs come from a woman under 30 in good health. CDR3s include the opening cysteine and the closing phenylalanine or tryptophan. A D gene is named only where the DNA matches it firmly. The size field is filled for only some rows; it gives once, few, many or a size class.

V	D	size	J	DNA	CDR3
TRBV4-1	TRBD1	few	TRBJ1-2	TGCGCCAGCAGCCAAGATCGGGACAGGGCTGATGGCTACACCTTC	CASSQDRDRADGYTF
TRBV2	-	-	TRBJ1-1	TGTGCCAGCAGCCCCGTCTTACAGAGGAACACTGAAGCTTTCTTT	CASSPVLQRNTEAFF
TRBV29-1	TRBD2	few	TRBJ2-7	TGCAGCGTTGATTCTAGCGGGAGTCCCTACGAGCAGTACTTC	CSVDSSGSPYEQYF
TRBV4-1	-	once	TRBJ1-1	TGCGCCAGCAGCCAACGGGGATTAGGTGCTGAAGCTTTCTTT	CASSQRGLGAEAFF
TRBV30	-	-	TRBJ2-1	TGTGCCGCCTCATTGCGAGGGAGGACACACAATGAGCAGTTCTTC	CAASLRGRTHNEQFF
TRBV28	-	few	TRBJ2-7	TGTGCCAGAGATCTATGGCAGGGGATTTTTGAGCAGTACTTC	CARDLWQGIFEQYF
TRBV27	-	-	TRBJ2-7	TGTGCCAGCAGTTTACCCAGGGTCGAGCAGTACTTC	CASSLPRVEQYF
TRBV5-4	-	-	TRBJ1-6	TGTGCCAGCAGCTTAGGAGGGAAATCGGGGTATAATTCACCCCTCCACTTT	CASSLGGKSGYNSPLHF
TRBV2	TRBD1	-	TRBJ1-6	TGTGCCAGTACCCGGGACAGAAATTCACCCCTCCACTTT	CASTRDRNSPLHF
TRBV19	TRBD2	few	TRBJ2-2	TGTGCCAGTAAGACTAGCGGGAGTACCGGGGAGCTGTTTTTT	CASKTSGSTGELFF
TRBV6-5	TRBD1	-	TRBJ1-2	TGTGCCAGCAGTTACACAGGGGGTACTGGGGGCTACACCTTC	CASSYTGGTGGYTF
TRBV19	-	few	TRBJ2-1	TGTGCCAGTAGTACAGCGGGCTCCCCCGAGCAGTTCTTC	CASSTAGSPEQFF
TRBV5-1	TRBD1	few	TRBJ1-6	TGCGCCAGCAGCTTCGTACAGGGGGATAATTCACCCCTCCACTTT	CASSFVQGDNSPLHF
TRBV2	TRBD1	few	TRBJ2-1	TGTGCCAGCAAGCAGACAGGGAATGAGCAGTTCTTC	CASKQTGNEQFF
TRBV7-3	TRBD1	-	TRBJ2-1	TGTGCCAGCAGCTCCCGGGACAGGGATGGGTCCAGCGGGGAACCATCCTACAATGAGCAGTTCTTC	CASSSRDRDGSSGEPSYNEQFF
TRBV5-1	-	-	TRBJ2-1	TGCGCCAGCAGCTTGGATCCTAGGAGCTCCTACAATGAGCAGTTCTTC	CASSLDPRSSYNEQFF
TRBV5-1	TRBD1	few	TRBJ2-2	TGCGCCAGCAGCCATGGGACAGGGGAGGCCGGGGAGCTGTTTTTT	CASSHGTGEAGELFF
TRBV5-1	-	-	TRBJ2-3	TGCGCCAGCAGCTTGGTGGCTGGCACAGATACGCAGTATTTT	CASSLVAGTDTQYF